The rows below give T cell receptor beta chains drawn from one sample of a study of T cell responses to AZD1222 COVID-19 vaccine. The method was immunoSEQ multiplex PCR; TCRdb's version includes in-frame clones alone and lacks a portion of them. The sample records over 85,000 clones, 86% being singletons. The sequencing used peripheral blood, collected on day 0 of AZD1222 vaccination. The receptors originated from an adult in good health. Both conserved end residues are part of each CDR3. The D gene is left open where the match is weak. A row's size may be missing; if present it is once, few, many or a size class.

.	few	TRBV5-6	TRBJ2-2	CASSLALGQLLTGELFF	TGTGCCAGCAGCTTGGCCCTAGGACAGCTTCTCACCGGGGAGCTGTTTTTT
.	.	TRBV5-1	TRBJ2-4	CASTKDATRGKNIQYF	TGCGCCAGCACCAAAGACGCCACTCGCGGCAAAAACATTCAGTACTTC
.	.	TRBV27	TRBJ2-5	CASSFAGSETQYF	TGTGCCAGCAGTTTTGCAGGGTCGGAGACCCAGTACTTC
.	.	TRBV7-3	TRBJ2-2	CASSRSNTGELFF	TGTGCCAGCAGCCGCTCGAACACCGGGGAGCTGTTTTTT
.	.	TRBV27	TRBJ1-1	CASSLSPRLGDTEAFF	TGTGCCAGCAGTTTATCGCCCAGGCTCGGTGACACTGAAGCTTTCTTT
.	.	TRBV21-1	TRBJ2-5	CASSKVRPSGARETQYF	TGTGCCAGCAGCAAAGTGAGGCCTAGCGGAGCACGAGAGACCCAGTACTTC
.	.	TRBV11-2	TRBJ2-1	CASSLEPPGPSNEQFF	TGTGCCAGCAGCTTAGAGCCCCCCGGGCCCTCCAATGAGCAGTTCTTC
TRBD1	.	TRBV6-2/TRBV6-3	TRBJ1-2	CASSSRPGGSGYTF	TGTGCCAGCAGTTCAAGACCAGGGGGCTCTGGCTACACCTTC
.	.	TRBV2	TRBJ2-7	CASSGQGEDYEQYF	TGTGCCAGCAGTGGGCAGGGGGAGGACTACGAGCAGTACTTC
.	few	TRBV20-1	TRBJ1-4	CSAQTGEKLFF	TGCAGTGCGCAAACGGGAGAAAAACTGTTTTTT
.	few	TRBV7-2	TRBJ2-1	CASSSSRASRNSYNEQFF	TGTGCCAGCAGCTCATCCCGGGCTAGCCGGAACTCCTACAATGAGCAGTTCTTC
TRBD1	.	TRBV19	TRBJ2-1	CASSRTGESSYNEQFF	TGTGCCAGTAGTAGGACAGGGGAGAGCTCCTACAATGAGCAGTTCTTC
TRBD2	once	TRBV7-3	TRBJ2-1	CASSSRSGGNEQFF	TGTGCCAGCAGCTCGAGGTCCGGGGGGAATGAGCAGTTCTTC
TRBD1	.	TRBV30	TRBJ1-6	CAWSAGRGTGNSPLHF	TGTGCCTGGAGTGCAGGGAGAGGGACAGGGAATTCACCCCTCCACTTT
.	.	TRBV7-2	TRBJ1-2	CASSLTGYGYTF	TGTGCCAGCAGCTTAACCGGGTATGGCTACACCTTC
TRBD1	.	TRBV15	TRBJ2-7	CATSREGGLSYEQYF	TGTGCCACCAGCAGAGAAGGGGGCCTTTCCTACGAGCAGTACTTC
.	.	TRBV7-2	TRBJ2-5	CASSIAGAQETQYFRAQETQYF	.
TRBD2	once	TRBV19	TRBJ2-1	CASSIERGAPHEQFF	TGTGCCAGTAGTATAGAGCGGGGGGCCCCTCACGAGCAGTTCTTC
TRBD2	.	TRBV28	TRBJ2-7	CASRSPGLAGGSSYEQYF	TGTGCCAGCAGGTCCCCGGGACTAGCGGGAGGGAGCTCCTACGAGCAGTACTTC
TRBD1	.	TRBV25-1	TRBJ2-1	CASSERDRVITNNEQFF	TGTGCCAGCAGTGAAAGGGACAGGGTAATAACTAACAATGAGCAGTTCTTC
TRBD2	few	TRBV5-4	TRBJ2-7	CASRLAGGLEDEQYF	TGTGCCAGTCGACTAGCGGGAGGGCTTGAAGACGAGCAGTACTTC
.	.	TRBV6-2/TRBV6-3	TRBJ2-7	CASSYSSGGKGEQYF	TGTGCCAGCAGTTACTCATCCGGGGGCAAAGGCGAGCAGTACTTC
.	once	TRBV9	TRBJ2-4	CASSGGAKNIQYF	TGTGCCAGCAGCGGAGGGGCCAAAAACATTCAGTACTTC
TRBD1	.	TRBV7-2	TRBJ2-3	CASSYPPGQGPDTQYF	TGTGCCAGCAGTTACCCTCCGGGACAGGGGCCAGATACGCAGTATTTT
.	.	TRBV3-1/TRBV3-2	TRBJ1-1	CASSQGGRVTEAFF	TGTGCCAGCAGCCAAGGAGGGAGGGTCACTGAAGCTTTCTTT
.	.	TRBV29-1	TRBJ1-1	CSVVWQENTEAFF	TGCAGCGTTGTTTGGCAGGAGAACACTGAAGCTTTCTTT
TRBD2	.	TRBV6-5	TRBJ2-1	CASSYSWVAGGNEQFF	TGTGCCAGCAGTTACTCGTGGGTAGCGGGAGGGAATGAGCAGTTCTTC
.	.	TRBV29-1	TRBJ1-1	CSVPGPYGRGGRGAFF	TGCAGCGTTCCAGGGCCGTACGGACGAGGGGGTCGAGGAGCTTTCTTT
.	.	TRBV28	TRBJ1-2	CASSGRINYGYTF	TGTGCCAGCAGTGGGCGGATCAACTATGGCTACACCTTC
.	.	TRBV5-1	TRBJ2-2	CASSSTDSDELFF	TGCGCCAGCAGCTCCACGGACAGCGACGAGCTGTTTTTT
.	.	TRBV14	TRBJ2-3	CASRPQGGGTDTQYF	TGTGCCAGCAGACCTCAAGGCGGGGGCACAGATACGCAGTATTTT
.	.	TRBV5-5	TRBJ2-7	CASSPSRAQYEQYF	TGTGCCAGCAGCCCGAGCAGGGCACAGTACGAGCAGTACTTC
TRBD2	.	TRBV27	TRBJ2-1	CASSSGTSGGHEQFF	TGTGCCAGCAGTTCCGGGACTAGCGGGGGCCATGAGCAGTTCTTC
.	.	TRBV6-5	TRBJ1-4	CASRLSATNEKLFF	TGTGCCAGCAGACTCAGTGCAACTAATGAAAAACTGTTTTTT
.	.	TRBV7-2	TRBJ1-5	CASSSFQGQPQHF	TGTGCCAGCAGCTCATTTCAGGGTCAGCCCCAGCATTTT
.	.	TRBV7-2	TRBJ1-6	CASSGADMYSYNSPLHF	TGTGCCAGCAGCGGCGCCGATATGTACTCCTATAATTCACCCCTCCACTTT
TRBD1	few	TRBV9	TRBJ1-2	CASSALVGRGQGYTF	TGTGCCAGCAGCGCCTTGGTGGGCAGGGGGCAGGGCTACACCTTC
TRBD2	.	TRBV10-3	TRBJ2-7	CAISVGRGTSYGEQYF	TGTGCCATCAGTGTGGGCAGAGGGACTAGCTATGGCGAGCAGTACTTC
TRBD1	.	TRBV7-8	TRBJ2-7	CASSLFWDRPESSYEQYF	TGTGCCAGCAGCTTATTCTGGGACAGGCCCGAATCCTCCTACGAGCAGTACTTC
.	.	TRBV4-2	TRBJ2-7	CASSQVTTATYEQYF	TGTGCCAGCAGCCAAGTAACGACGGCAACCTACGAGCAGTACTTC
.	.	TRBV6-1	TRBJ2-7	CASSDRQGPYEQYF	TGTGCCAGCAGTGACCGGCAGGGACCCTACGAGCAGTACTTC
TRBD1	few	TRBV30	TRBJ1-2	CAWRLKGQATYGYTF	TGTGCCTGGAGGTTAAAGGGACAGGCAACATATGGCTACACCTTC
TRBD1	.	TRBV7-2	TRBJ1-2	CASSRDRGAYGYTF	TGTGCCAGCAGCCGGGACAGAGGGGCCTATGGCTACACCTTC
.	.	TRBV25-1	TRBJ1-2	CASSQGGRLNYGYTF	TGTGCCAGCAGTCAGGGAGGGAGACTTAACTATGGCTACACCTTC
.	.	TRBV5-1	TRBJ1-1	CASSLEPDTEAFF	TGCGCCAGCAGCTTGGAACCGGACACTGAAGCTTTCTTT
.	.	TRBV11-2	TRBJ1-3	CASSLGGLGNTIYF	TGTGCCAGCAGCTTAGGGGGCCTCGGAAACACCATATATTTT
.	.	TRBV6-5	TRBJ1-1	CASSLGQPPTEAFF	TGTGCCAGCAGTTTAGGACAGCCACCCACTGAAGCTTTCTTT
.	.	TRBV6-2/TRBV6-3	TRBJ1-3	CASSYATSSGNTIYF	TGTGCCAGCAGTTACGCCACGAGCTCTGGAAACACCATATATTTT
.	.	TRBV28	TRBJ1-4	CASTIGEKLFF	TGTGCCAGCACGATTGGAGAAAAACTGTTTTTT
TRBD1	.	TRBV19	TRBJ1-2	CASSFPGAGGYNYGYTF	TGTGCCAGTAGTTTTCCCGGGGCAGGGGGTTATAACTATGGCTACACCTTC
.	.	TRBV5-4	TRBJ2-3	CASSAQADTQYF	TGTGCCAGCAGCGCACAAGCAGATACGCAGTATTTT
.	.	TRBV7-2	TRBJ1-1	CASSLVAGDTEAFF	TGTGCCAGCAGCTTAGTCGCAGGGGACACTGAAGCTTTCTTT
TRBD1	.	TRBV6-6	TRBJ2-2	CASREGGANTGELFF	TGTGCCAGCAGGGAAGGGGGCGCGAACACCGGGGAGCTGTTTTTT
.	.	TRBV2	TRBJ2-7	CASSEQGSSYEQYF	TGTGCCAGCAGTGAACAGGGGAGCTCCTACGAGCAGTACTTC